This T cell receptor (beta chain) was retrieved from a study of shared clonotypes between healthy human individuals. Study-level results: The four-donor shared clonotypes exceeded non-shared clonotypes in generation probability, with non-shared ones scoring lower. Researchers found naive subsets generally carried larger estimated richness than memory subsets.

The CDR3 runs to 16 residues. Trimming removed 1 base at V and 4 bases at J, with 16 bases between. Germline lookup yields CDR1 MGHRA and CDR2 YSYEKL. Remarks on this clone: Antigen unknown.

Adult donors, all healthy and HIV-negative, had no recent acute infections or vaccinations. Assay runs were performed at deep level. Repertoires were generated with immunoSEQ multiplex PCR, while TCRdb's copy carries only in-frame clones and drops some. Seen here are approximately 2.5 million clones, 80% to 95% observed once, and the top ten hold 0.36%. The V and J genes are TRBV4-1 and TRBJ1-1; unclear D gene. The material sequenced was naive CD4+ T cells from PBMCs. The subset was: CD45RA+ positively selected. This sequence originates from a young man in good health. Some clones in this sample may be carry-over from other donors' samples. CDR3 residues: CASSQVFSGMRTEAFF. The CDR3 DNA sequence: TGCGCCAGCAGCCAAGTATTCTCGGGAATGCGCACTGAAGCTTTCTTT.